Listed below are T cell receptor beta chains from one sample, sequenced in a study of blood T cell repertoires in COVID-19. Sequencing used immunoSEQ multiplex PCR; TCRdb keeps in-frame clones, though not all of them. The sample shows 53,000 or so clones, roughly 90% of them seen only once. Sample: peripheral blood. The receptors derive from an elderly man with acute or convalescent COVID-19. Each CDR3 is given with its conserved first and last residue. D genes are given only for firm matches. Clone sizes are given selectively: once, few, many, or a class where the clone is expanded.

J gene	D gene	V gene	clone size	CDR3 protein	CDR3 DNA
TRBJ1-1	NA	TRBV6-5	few	CASSTSFRADTEAFF	TGTGCCAGCAGTACTTCATTCCGTGCCGACACTGAAGCTTTCTTT
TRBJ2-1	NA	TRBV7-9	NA	CASNPGLPFSPYNEQFF	TGTGCCAGCAACCCGGGTCTTCCGTTCAGCCCCTACAATGAGCAGTTCTTC
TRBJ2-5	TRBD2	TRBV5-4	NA	CASSLGGRRGETQYF	TGTGCCAGCAGCTTGGGGGGCCGGCGGGGGGAGACCCAGTACTTC
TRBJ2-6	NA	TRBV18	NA	CASSPPPGTPSSGANVLTF	TGTGCCAGCTCACCACCTCCCGGGACACCTAGCTCTGGGGCCAACGTCCTGACTTTC
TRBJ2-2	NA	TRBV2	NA	CASSEVGGRGTGELFF	TGTGCCAGCAGTGAAGTCGGGGGGCGAGGGACCGGGGAGCTGTTTTTT
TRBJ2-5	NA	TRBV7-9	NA	CASSHRGGLGGETQYF	TGTGCCAGCAGCCACCGGGGAGGCCTCGGTGGGGAGACCCAGTACTTC
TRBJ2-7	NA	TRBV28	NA	CASSLGGEIHEQYF	TGTGCCAGCAGTTTAGGCGGGGAGATCCACGAGCAGTACTTC
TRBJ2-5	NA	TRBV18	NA	CASSPSGFETQYF	TGTGCCAGCTCACCGTCGGGGTTTGAGACCCAGTACTTC
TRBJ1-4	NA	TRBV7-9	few	CASQKDRTTLFF	TGTGCCAGCCAAAAGGACAGAACTACACTGTTTTTT
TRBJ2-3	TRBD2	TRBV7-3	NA	CASSHGTSGITDTQYF	TGTGCCAGCAGCCACGGGACTAGCGGAATCACAGATACGCAGTATTTT
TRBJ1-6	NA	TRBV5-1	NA	CASSFSGDNNSPLHF	TGCGCCAGCAGCTTCTCAGGGGACAATAATTCACCCCTCCACTTT
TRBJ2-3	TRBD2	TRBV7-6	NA	CASSWLAGGVNTDTQYF	TGTGCCAGCAGTTGGCTAGCGGGGGGGGTTAACACAGATACGCAGTATTTT
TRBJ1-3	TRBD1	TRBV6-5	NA	CASRTGGSGNTIYF	TGTGCCAGCAGAACAGGGGGCTCTGGAAACACCATATATTTT
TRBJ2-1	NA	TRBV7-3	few	CASSLNPSGQFYNEQFF	TGTGCCAGCAGCTTAAACCCTTCCGGACAGTTCTACAATGAGCAGTTCTTC
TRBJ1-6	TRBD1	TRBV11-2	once	CASSLRTGYSPLHF	TGTGCCAGCAGCTTACGGACAGGGTATTCACCCCTCCACTTT
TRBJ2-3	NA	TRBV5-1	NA	CASGKRGSTDTQYF	TGCGCCAGCGGTAAACGGGGGAGCACAGATACGCAGTATTTT
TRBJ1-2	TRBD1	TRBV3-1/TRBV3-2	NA	CASSQDATGTRGYTF	TGTGCCAGCAGCCAAGATGCGACAGGGACGCGGGGCTACACCTTC
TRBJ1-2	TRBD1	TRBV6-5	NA	CASSPGTGWGYTF	TGTGCCAGCAGTCCCGGGACAGGGTGGGGCTACACCTTC
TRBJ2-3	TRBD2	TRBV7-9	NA	CASTLAGGPADTQYF	TGTGCCAGCACCTTAGCGGGGGGGCCGGCAGATACGCAGTATTTT
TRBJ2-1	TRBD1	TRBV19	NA	CASKDRGDNEQFF	TGTGCCAGCAAGGACAGGGGAGATAATGAGCAGTTCTTC
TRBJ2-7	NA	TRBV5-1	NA	CASSPTDNLGYEQYF	TGCGCCAGCAGCCCGACGGACAACCTTGGTTACGAGCAGTACTTC
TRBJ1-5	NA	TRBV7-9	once	CASSLAAGDQPQHF	TGTGCCAGCAGCTTAGCAGCGGGAGATCAGCCCCAGCATTTT
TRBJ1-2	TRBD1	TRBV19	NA	CASSVQGAYGYTF	TGTGCCAGTAGTGTCCAGGGGGCCTATGGCTACACCTTC
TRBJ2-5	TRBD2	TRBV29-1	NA	CSVEGGETQYF	TGCAGCGTTGAGGGGGGGGAGACCCAGTACTTC
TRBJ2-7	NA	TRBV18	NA	CASSTSQGIYEQYF	TGTGCCAGCTCAACATCGCAGGGGATCTACGAGCAGTACTTC
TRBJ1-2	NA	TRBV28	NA	CASSSAGTPYGYTF	TGTGCCAGCAGTTCCGCCGGGACACCGTATGGCTACACCTTC
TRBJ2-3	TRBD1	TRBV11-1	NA	CASSLRSRGWADTQYF	TGTGCCAGCAGCCTCCGTTCCAGGGGGTGGGCAGATACGCAGTATTTT
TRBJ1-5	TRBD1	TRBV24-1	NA	CATGQGDSQPQHF	TGTGCCACCGGACAGGGGGATTCTCAGCCCCAGCATTTT
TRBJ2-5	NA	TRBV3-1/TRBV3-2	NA	CASSQAGTFQETQYF	TGTGCCAGCAGCCAAGCAGGGACTTTCCAAGAGACCCAGTACTTC
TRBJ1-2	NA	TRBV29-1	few	CSVEAPNYGYTF	TGCAGCGTTGAAGCCCCGAACTATGGCTACACCTTC
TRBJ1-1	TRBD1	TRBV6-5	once	CASSSYRGPEAFF	TGTGCCAGCAGTTCATACAGGGGCCCTGAAGCTTTCTTT
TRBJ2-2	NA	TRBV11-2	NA	CASSLQGWNTGELFF	TGTGCCAGCAGCTTACAGGGCTGGAACACCGGGGAGCTGTTTTTT
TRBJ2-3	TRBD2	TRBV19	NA	CASSPRTSGGTDTQYF	TGTGCCAGTAGTCCCCGGACTAGCGGGGGGACAGATACGCAGTATTTT
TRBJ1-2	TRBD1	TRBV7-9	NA	CASSPGQGNYGYTF	TGTGCCAGCAGCCCCGGACAGGGGAACTATGGCTACACCTTC
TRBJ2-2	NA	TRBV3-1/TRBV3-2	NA	CASSQSSGAAGELFF	TGTGCCAGCAGCCAGTCCTCAGGGGCTGCCGGGGAGCTGTTTTTT
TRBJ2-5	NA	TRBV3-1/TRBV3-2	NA	CASSLYQETQYF	TGTGCCAGCTCCCTCTACCAAGAGACCCAGTACTTC
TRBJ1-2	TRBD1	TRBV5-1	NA	CASSLTYGTAYGYTF	TGCGCCAGCAGCTTGACATACGGGACAGCCTATGGCTACACCTTC
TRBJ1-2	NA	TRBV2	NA	CASTRSNYGYTF	TGTGCCAGCACCCGGTCTAACTATGGCTACACCTTC
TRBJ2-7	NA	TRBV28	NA	CASSFLSYEQYF	TGTGCCAGCAGTTTTCTTTCCTACGAGCAGTACTTC
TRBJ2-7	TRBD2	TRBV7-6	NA	CASSLVAGGRYEQYF	TGTGCCAGCAGCTTAGTAGCGGGGGGGAGATACGAGCAGTACTTC
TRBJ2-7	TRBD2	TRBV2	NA	CASRGLARLNEQYF	TGTGCCAGCAGAGGACTAGCGCGTCTAAACGAGCAGTACTTC
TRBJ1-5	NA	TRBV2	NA	CASNSRDNQPQHF	TGTGCCAGCAATTCCAGGGACAATCAGCCCCAGCATTTT
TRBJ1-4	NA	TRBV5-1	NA	CASSLAGWTNEKLFF	TGCGCCAGCAGCTTGGCGGGTTGGACTAATGAAAAACTGTTTTTT
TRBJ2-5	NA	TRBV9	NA	CASSARGGWTQYF	TGTGCCAGCAGCGCGAGGGGGGGATGGACCCAGTACTTC
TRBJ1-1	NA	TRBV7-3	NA	CASSLVPVSTGNTEAFF	TGTGCCAGCAGCTTAGTCCCTGTTTCGACGGGGAACACTGAAGCTTTCTTT
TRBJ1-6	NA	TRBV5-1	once	CASSPGGNNSPLHF	TGCGCCAGCAGCCCGGGGGGGAATAATTCACCCCTCCACTTT
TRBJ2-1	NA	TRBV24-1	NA	CATSDSRGSYNEQFF	TGTGCCACCAGTGATTCCAGGGGTAGCTACAATGAGCAGTTCTTC
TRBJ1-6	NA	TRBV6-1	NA	CASSDEGTYNSPLHF	TGTGCCAGCAGTGACGAGGGGACATATAATTCACCCCTCCACTTT
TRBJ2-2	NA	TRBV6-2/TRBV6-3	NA	CASSRPGFEDTGELFF	TGTGCCAGCAGTAGACCAGGGTTCGAGGACACCGGGGAGCTGTTTTTT
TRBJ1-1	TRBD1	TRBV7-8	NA	CASSWGTGGNTEAFF	TGTGCCAGCAGCTGGGGGACAGGGGGGAACACTGAAGCTTTCTTT
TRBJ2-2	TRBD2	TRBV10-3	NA	CAISRVAGENTGELFF	TGTGCCATCAGCAGGGTAGCGGGGGAAAACACCGGGGAGCTGTTTTTT
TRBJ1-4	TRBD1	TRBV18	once	CASSPRGTGYDEKLFF	TGTGCCAGCTCACCACGGGGGACAGGGTACGATGAAAAACTGTTTTTT
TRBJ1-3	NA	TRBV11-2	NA	CASSAVRTAGNTIYF	TGTGCCAGCAGCGCCGTTAGGACAGCTGGAAACACCATATATTTT
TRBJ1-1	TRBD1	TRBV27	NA	CASSFRQGWGTTEAFF	TGTGCCAGCAGTTTCCGACAGGGGTGGGGAACCACTGAAGCTTTCTTT